This section outlines one TCR beta chain sequence together with its context. Its antigen remains undetermined. Base qualities are missing; no much larger clone stands one base away. The data were taken from a study of blood T cell repertoires in COVID-19 (dated by TCRdb to about 2020). Looking at the study overall: The collaborator samples originated in the United States, Italy and Spain and spanned the acute and convalescent phases of COVID-19. The material from the prospective study consisted of cDNA or gDNA derived from T cells, B-cell-depleted T cells, or PBMCs. The dataset comprised deeply sampled blood TCRbeta repertoires from subjects exposed to, actively infected with, or recovered from COVID-19. The repertoires were released in a freely available public database intended as a resource for research on the immune response to SARS-CoV-2. The samples were drawn from two sources: the first 160 participants of the ongoing ImmuneRACE study, and 950 to 1,500 subjects contributed by 6 global collaborators. Sample metadata almost always included a de-identified subject ID, COVID-19 status, age in years and sex. Where HLA class I and class II types were available, the types were taken from metadata supplied by the sample provider, not from assay-based typing. Broad study findings and their caveats: How much clinical and demographic metadata was included differed by source and by participant, and the metadata was provided uncurated.

Collaborating institutions collected whole blood in K2EDTA tubes following their own protocols. For TCRbeta analysis, collaborators shipped samples as frozen whole blood, isolated PBMCs, or DNA extracted from either of those sample types. Trimming at the junction amounts to 4 bases on V and 4 bases on J, and the germline ends lie 17 bases apart. The CDR3 contains 15 residues, cysteine and phenylalanine counted. The only DNA kept is the CDR3, 45 bases in frame from the first base. As encoded in the germline V gene, CDR1 is SGDLS while CDR2 is YYNGEE. TCRbeta CDR3 regions were amplified from genomic DNA using the immunoSEQ Assay, a bias-controlled multiplex PCR. For the original study's pipeline: The number of nucleated cells in each sample was estimated by amplification of reference gene primers within the assay. To quantify the absolute abundance of each unique TCRbeta CDR3 rearrangement, sequence reads were collapsed and filtered. For each sample, productive Simpson clonality was calculated as the square root of Simpson's diversity index across productive rearrangements. TCRdb's version of the immuneACCESS table is confined to in-frame rearrangements and falls short of the full clone set. An unresolved V gene accounts for under half of the shortfall where checked; the remainder is of unknown origin. V and J calls and clone size are copied from that table; D and trimming were computed from the DNA. The sample profile shows roughly 200,000 clones; about three quarters of them were found once. Jointly, the top ten make up under 3.5% of the sample.

The rearrangement combines TRBV9 with TRBJ1-2; D gene: possibly TRBD1, on 6 matching bases. The clonotype was recovered from a woman aged 80 or over with active or convalescent COVID-19. Sequencing used peripheral blood. Here the CDR3 is given as CASSLNQGLGYGYTF. The DNA sequence is TGTGCCAGCAGCCTAAACCAGGGGTTGGGCTATGGCTACACCTTC.